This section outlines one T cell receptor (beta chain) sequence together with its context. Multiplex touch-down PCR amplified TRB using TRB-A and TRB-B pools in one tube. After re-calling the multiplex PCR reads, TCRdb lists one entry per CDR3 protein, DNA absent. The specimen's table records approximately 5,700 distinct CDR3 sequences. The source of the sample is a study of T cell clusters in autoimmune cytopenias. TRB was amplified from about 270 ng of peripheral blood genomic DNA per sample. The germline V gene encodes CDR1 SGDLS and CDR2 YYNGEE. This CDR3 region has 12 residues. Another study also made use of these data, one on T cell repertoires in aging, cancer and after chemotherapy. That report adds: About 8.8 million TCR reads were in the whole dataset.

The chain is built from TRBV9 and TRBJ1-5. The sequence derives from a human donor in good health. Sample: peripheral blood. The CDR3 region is CASSARLEPQHF.